Below, one T cell receptor beta chain is given with its context. Its specificity is not known. Researchers ran the PCR with 60 Vbeta and 13 Jbeta primers. As processed by the authors: In a later analysis, the count reached 75 million to 90 million unique TCR beta chains, with about 10 million shared. The method was immunoSEQ multiplex PCR; TCRdb's version includes in-frame clones alone and lacks a portion of them. V and J calls and clone size are those listed in that table; D and trimming were worked out from the DNA. The sample consists of approximately 150,000 clones, 75% to 80% of them appearing once. The source of the sample is a study of cytomegalovirus exposure and HLA in healthy donors. The CDR3 is 16 residues long. Germline assignment: CDR1 MNHEY and CDR2 SMNVEV (reference sequence). V shed 2 bases and J shed 2 bases, with 14 bases lying between them. Study results and caveats: A previous analysis found most TCR beta V segments productive roughly 90% or roughly 30% of the time. A few CMV-associated chains proved CMV antigen-specific in vitro.

The material sequenced was PBMCs. The gene calls are TRBV27 and TRBJ2-3; D might be TRBD2 (6 bases). This TCR came from a male donor in good health and CMV-seronegative. CDR3 nucleotides: TGTGCCAGCAGTTTAGTCGGGGGTTGGGTCACAGATACGCAGTATTTT. This sequence encodes CASSLVGGWVTDTQYF.